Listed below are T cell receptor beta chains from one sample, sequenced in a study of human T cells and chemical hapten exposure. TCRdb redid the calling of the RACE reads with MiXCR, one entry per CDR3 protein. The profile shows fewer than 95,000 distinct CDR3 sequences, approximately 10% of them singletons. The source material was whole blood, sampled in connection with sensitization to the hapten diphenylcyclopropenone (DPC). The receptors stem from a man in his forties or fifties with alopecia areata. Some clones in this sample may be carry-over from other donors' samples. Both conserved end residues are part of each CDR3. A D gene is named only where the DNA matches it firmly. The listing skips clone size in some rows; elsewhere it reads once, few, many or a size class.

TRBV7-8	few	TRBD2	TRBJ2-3	CASRRLFAGGTDTQYF	TGTGCCAGCCGCCGACTTTTCGCGGGAGGCACAGATACGCAGTATTTT
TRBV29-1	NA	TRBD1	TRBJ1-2	CSVQFGTALPYGYTF	TGCAGCGTTCAATTTGGGACAGCCTTACCCTATGGCTACACCTTC
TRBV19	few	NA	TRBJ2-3	CASRTQDTDTQYF	TGTGCCAGTAGAACACAGGACACAGATACGCAGTATTTT
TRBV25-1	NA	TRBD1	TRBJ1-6	CAIAGTGDNSPLHF	TGTGCCATCGCCGGGACAGGGGATAATTCACCCCTCCACTTT
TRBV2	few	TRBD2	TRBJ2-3	CASKELAGPVRTDTQYF	TGTGCCAGCAAAGAACTAGCGGGACCAGTACGCACAGATACGCAGTATTTT
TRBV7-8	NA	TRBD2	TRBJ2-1	CASSLARLAGDYEQFF	TGTGCCAGCAGCTTAGCGCGACTAGCGGGAGACTATGAGCAGTTCTTC
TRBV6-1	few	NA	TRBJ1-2	CASSEGTARDGYTF	TGTGCCAGCAGTGAGGGGACGGCTCGTGATGGCTACACCTTC
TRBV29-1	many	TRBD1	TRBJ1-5	CSVASGGGSNQPQHF	TGCAGCGTTGCGTCAGGGGGAGGAAGCAATCAGCCCCAGCATTTT
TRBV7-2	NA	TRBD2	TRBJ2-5	CASSSSSGRAVETQYF	TGTGCCAGCAGCTCTTCTAGCGGGAGGGCGGTGGAGACCCAGTACTTC
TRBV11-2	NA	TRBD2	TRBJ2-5	CASTPGGSQYF	TGTGCCAGCACCCCGGGGGGGTCCCAGTACTTC
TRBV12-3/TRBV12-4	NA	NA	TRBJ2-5	CASSLDRVLPRTQYF	TGTGCCAGCAGCCTGGACCGGGTCCTTCCACGGACCCAGTACTTC
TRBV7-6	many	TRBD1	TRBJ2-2	CASSSSQQGAKVGELFF	TGTGCCAGCAGCTCCTCACAACAGGGGGCGAAGGTCGGGGAGCTGTTTTTT
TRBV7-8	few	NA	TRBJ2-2	CASSLWVGIPNTGELFF	TGTGCCAGCAGCTTATGGGTTGGGATACCGAACACCGGGGAGCTGTTTTTT
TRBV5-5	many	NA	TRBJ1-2	CASSNLQGQRGYTF	TGTGCCAGCAGCAACCTACAGGGCCAGCGAGGCTACACCTTC
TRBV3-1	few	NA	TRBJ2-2	CASGLGDFRTGELFF	TGTGCCAGCGGGTTGGGGGACTTCCGAACCGGGGAGCTGTTTTTT
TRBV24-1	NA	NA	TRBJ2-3	CATSDPSGTDTQYF	TGTGCCACCAGTGATCCGTCAGGCACAGATACGCAGTATTTT
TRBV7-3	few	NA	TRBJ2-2	CASSPPGHTGELFF	TGTGCCAGCAGCCCCCCCGGCCACACCGGGGAGCTGTTTTTT
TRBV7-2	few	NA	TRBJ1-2	CASSLEQDGLYTF	TGTGCCAGCAGCTTAGAGCAGGACGGTCTCTACACCTTC
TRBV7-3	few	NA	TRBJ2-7	CASSLSESYEQYF	TGTGCCAGCAGCTTATCGGAGAGCTACGAGCAGTACTTC
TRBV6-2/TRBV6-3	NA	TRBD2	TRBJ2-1	CASNPDRGQTSGRVYNEQFF	TGTGCCAGCAACCCGGACAGGGGGCAAACTAGCGGGAGGGTGTACAATGAGCAGTTCTTC
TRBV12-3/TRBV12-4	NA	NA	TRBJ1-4	CASSLAPGLANEKLFF	TGTGCCAGCAGTTTAGCGCCAGGGTTAGCTAATGAAAAACTGTTTTTT
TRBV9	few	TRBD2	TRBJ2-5	CASSAPLAGGPKTQYF	TGTGCCAGCAGCGCCCCGCTAGCGGGAGGGCCGAAGACCCAGTACTTC
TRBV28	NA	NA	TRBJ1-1	CASIGAAIANTEAFF	TGTGCCAGCATTGGGGCAGCCATAGCGAACACTGAAGCTTTCTTT
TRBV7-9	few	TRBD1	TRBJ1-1	CASSSQGAPEAFF	TGTGCCAGCAGCTCACAGGGGGCGCCTGAAGCTTTCTTT
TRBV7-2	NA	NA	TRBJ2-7	CASSALRVGYDEQYF	TGTGCCAGCAGCGCCCTTCGAGTAGGGTACGACGAGCAGTACTTC
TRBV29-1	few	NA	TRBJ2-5	CSVGSRNQETQYF	TGCAGCGTTGGTTCCCGGAACCAAGAGACCCAGTACTTC
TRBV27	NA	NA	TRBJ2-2	CASEQGPGELFF	TGTGCCAGCGAACAGGGTCCCGGGGAGCTGTTTTTT
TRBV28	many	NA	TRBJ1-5	CASSSGYSNQPQHF	TGTGCCAGCAGTTCTGGGTATAGCAATCAGCCCCAGCATTTT
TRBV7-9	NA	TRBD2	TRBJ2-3	CASSSSNLLAGGSTQYF	TGTGCCAGCAGCTCGTCAAACCTACTAGCGGGAGGGAGTACGCAGTATTTT
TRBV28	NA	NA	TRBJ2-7	CASSYSEYEQYF	TGTGCCAGCAGTTATTCAGAGTACGAGCAGTACTTC
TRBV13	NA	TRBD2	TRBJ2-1	CASSGAQGLAVSNEQFF	TGTGCCAGCAGCGGGGCTCAGGGACTAGCGGTTTCTAATGAGCAGTTCTTC
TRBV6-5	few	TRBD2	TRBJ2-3	CASSYSRQRESGTQYF	TGTGCCAGCAGTTACTCGAGACAGCGGGAGTCGGGTACGCAGTATTTT
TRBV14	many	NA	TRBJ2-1	CASSHVGSWGNEQFF	TGTGCCAGCAGCCACGTAGGTTCTTGGGGCAATGAGCAGTTCTTC
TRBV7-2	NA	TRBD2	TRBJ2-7	CASRSSGRGPYEQYF	TGTGCCAGCAGATCTAGCGGGAGGGGTCCCTACGAGCAGTACTTC
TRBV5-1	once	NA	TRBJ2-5	CASSLEGFETQYF	TGCGCCAGCAGCTTGGAGGGGTTTGAGACCCAGTACTTC
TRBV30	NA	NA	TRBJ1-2	CAWSPTNYGYTF	TGTGCCTGGAGCCCGACGAACTATGGCTACACCTTC
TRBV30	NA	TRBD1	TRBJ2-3	CAWSRGQVTDTQYF	TGTGCCTGGAGCCGGGGACAGGTGACAGATACGCAGTATTTT
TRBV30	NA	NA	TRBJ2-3	CALGASGTDTQYF	TGTGCCTTAGGGGCTAGCGGCACAGATACGCAGTATTTT
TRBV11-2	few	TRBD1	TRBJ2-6	CASRRTGGFSGANVLTF	TGTGCCAGCAGGAGGACAGGGGGCTTCTCTGGGGCCAACGTCCTGACTTTC
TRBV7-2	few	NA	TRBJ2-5	CASSARTSQETQYF	TGTGCCAGCAGTGCGAGGACAAGCCAAGAGACCCAGTACTTC
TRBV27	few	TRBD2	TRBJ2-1	CASSLGLALYNEQFF	TGTGCCAGCAGTTTGGGACTAGCGCTTTACAATGAGCAGTTCTTC
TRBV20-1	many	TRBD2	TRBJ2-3	CSARISGRPITDTQYF	TGCAGTGCTAGGATTAGCGGGAGGCCTATCACAGATACGCAGTATTTT
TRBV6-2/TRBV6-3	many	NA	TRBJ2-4	CASSASQNIQYF	TGTGCCAGCAGTGCTTCTCAAAACATTCAGTACTTC
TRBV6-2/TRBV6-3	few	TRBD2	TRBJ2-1	CASRGGEAGVRKFF	TGTGCCAGCAGAGGAGGCGAGGCGGGAGTGAGAAAGTTCTTC
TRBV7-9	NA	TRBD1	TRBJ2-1	CASSLGQGPYNEQFF	TGTGCCAGCAGCTTAGGACAGGGGCCCTACAATGAGCAGTTCTTC
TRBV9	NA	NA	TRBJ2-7	CASSVGGIYEQYF	TGTGCCAGCAGCGTAGGCGGGATCTACGAGCAGTACTTC
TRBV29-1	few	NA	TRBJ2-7	CSVLLRQGLYEQYF	TGCAGCGTTCTTTTGAGACAGGGACTCTACGAGCAGTACTTC
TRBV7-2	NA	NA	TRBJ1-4	CASSSHPIQAPNEKLFF	TGTGCCAGCAGCTCCCACCCCATCCAGGCACCTAATGAAAAACTGTTTTTT
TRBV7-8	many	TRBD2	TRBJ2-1	CASSLWASGSTHNEQFF	TGTGCCAGCAGCTTATGGGCTAGCGGGAGTACACACAATGAGCAGTTCTTC
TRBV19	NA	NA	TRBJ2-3	CASSSPSGGRTDTQYF	TGTGCCAGTAGTTCACCCTCGGGGGGCCGCACAGATACGCAGTATTTT